This T cell receptor beta chain stems from a study of blood T cell repertoires in COVID-19. Study context: Italy, Spain and the United States were the sources of the convalescent and acute COVID-19 samples. The cDNA or gDNA used as material had been derived from T cells, B-cell-depleted T cells, or PBMCs.

Trimming cost V 1 base and J 2 bases, with 7 bases left between them. Germline loops: CDR1 KGHDR, CDR2 SFDVKD. The CDR3 is 14 amino acids. Data came from immunoSEQ multiplex PCR; TCRdb stores just in-frame clones and leaves some out. The sample yields about 130,000 clones, around 86% seen once. V usage is TRBV24-1 and J usage is TRBJ1-2, with D unresolved. The sequenced sample consisted of peripheral blood. The receptor comes from a man aged 55 to 70 with acute or convalescent COVID-19. CDR3 in amino acids: CATSDFQYNYGYTF. The CDR3 DNA reads as TGTGCCACCAGTGATTTCCAGTACAACTATGGCTACACCTTC.